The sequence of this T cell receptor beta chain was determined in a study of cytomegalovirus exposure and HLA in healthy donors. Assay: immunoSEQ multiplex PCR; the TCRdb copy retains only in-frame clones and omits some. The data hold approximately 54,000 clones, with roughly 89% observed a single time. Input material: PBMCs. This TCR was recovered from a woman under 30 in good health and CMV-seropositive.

The CDR3 nucleotides read TGTGCCAGCAGCCAACTAAGCGGGGCTTACAATGAGCAGTTCTTC. Amino acid sequence: CASSQLSGAYNEQFF. The chain recombines TRBV7-2 with TRBJ2-1, with 7 bases matching TRBD2. Trimming removed 5 bases from V and 4 bases from J; junction bases left unmatched: 8. Germline V gene sequence: CDR1 SGHTA, CDR2 FQGNSA. The CDR3 is made up of 15 amino acids.